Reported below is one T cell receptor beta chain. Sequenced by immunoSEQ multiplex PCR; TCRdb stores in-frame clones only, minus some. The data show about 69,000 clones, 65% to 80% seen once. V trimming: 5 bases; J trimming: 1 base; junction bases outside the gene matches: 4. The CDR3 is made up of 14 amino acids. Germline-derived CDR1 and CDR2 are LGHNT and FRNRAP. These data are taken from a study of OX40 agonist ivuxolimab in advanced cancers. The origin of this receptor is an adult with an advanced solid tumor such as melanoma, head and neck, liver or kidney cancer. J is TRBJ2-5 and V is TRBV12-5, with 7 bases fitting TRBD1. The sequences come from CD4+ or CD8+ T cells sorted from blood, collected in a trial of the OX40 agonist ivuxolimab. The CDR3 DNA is TGTGCTAGTGGTACAGGGGCCCTCCAAGAGACCCAGTACTTC. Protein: CASGTGALQETQYF.